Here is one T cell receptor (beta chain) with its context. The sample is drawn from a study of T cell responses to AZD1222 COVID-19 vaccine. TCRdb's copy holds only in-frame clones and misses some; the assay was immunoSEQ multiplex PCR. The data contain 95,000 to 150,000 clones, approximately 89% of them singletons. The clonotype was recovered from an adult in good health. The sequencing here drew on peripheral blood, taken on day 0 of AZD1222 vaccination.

The CDR3 DNA reads TGTGCCTGGAGGATATTCGGGGGGACTGAAGCTTTCTTT. This translates into CAWRIFGGTEAFF. The rearrangement uses TRBV30 and TRBJ1-1; D perhaps matches TRBD1 (5 bases). Deletions cut 3 bases from V and 5 bases from J, with 13 bases between. Germline V gene data show CDR1 as GTSNPN and CDR2 as SVGIG (reference sequence). This CDR3 is 13 amino acids long.